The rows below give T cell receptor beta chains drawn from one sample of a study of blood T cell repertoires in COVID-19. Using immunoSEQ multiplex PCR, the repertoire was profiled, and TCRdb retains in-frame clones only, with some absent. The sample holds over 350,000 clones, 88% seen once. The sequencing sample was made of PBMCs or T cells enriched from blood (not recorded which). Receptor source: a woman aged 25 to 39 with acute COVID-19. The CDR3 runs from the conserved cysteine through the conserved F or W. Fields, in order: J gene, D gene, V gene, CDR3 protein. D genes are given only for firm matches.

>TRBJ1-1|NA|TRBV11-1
CASSGSGSNTEAFF
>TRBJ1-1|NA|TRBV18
CASSPQALITEAFF
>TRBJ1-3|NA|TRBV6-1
CASSESRGNTIYF
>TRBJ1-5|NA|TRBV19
CASSIGSSNQPQHF
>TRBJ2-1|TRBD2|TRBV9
CASSVESGGLYNEQFF
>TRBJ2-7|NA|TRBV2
CASSVDSGSEQYF
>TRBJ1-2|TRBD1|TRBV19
CASNIGTGAFGYTF
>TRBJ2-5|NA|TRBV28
CASRDSQETQYF
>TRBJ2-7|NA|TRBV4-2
CASSLTSRDWSYEQYF
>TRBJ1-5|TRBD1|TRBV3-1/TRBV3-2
CASSPPREGAISQPQHF
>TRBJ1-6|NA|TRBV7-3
CASSSTFVVNSPLHF
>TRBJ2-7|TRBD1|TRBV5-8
CASSLGYRGEQYF
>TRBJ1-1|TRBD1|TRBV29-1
CSSTGVTEAFF
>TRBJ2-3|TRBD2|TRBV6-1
CASSDLGSGGRDTQYF
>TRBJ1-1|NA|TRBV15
CATSRANRVNTEAFF
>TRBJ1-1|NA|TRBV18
CASSPPGGTEAFF
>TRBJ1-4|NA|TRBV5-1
CASSLQGIEEKLFF